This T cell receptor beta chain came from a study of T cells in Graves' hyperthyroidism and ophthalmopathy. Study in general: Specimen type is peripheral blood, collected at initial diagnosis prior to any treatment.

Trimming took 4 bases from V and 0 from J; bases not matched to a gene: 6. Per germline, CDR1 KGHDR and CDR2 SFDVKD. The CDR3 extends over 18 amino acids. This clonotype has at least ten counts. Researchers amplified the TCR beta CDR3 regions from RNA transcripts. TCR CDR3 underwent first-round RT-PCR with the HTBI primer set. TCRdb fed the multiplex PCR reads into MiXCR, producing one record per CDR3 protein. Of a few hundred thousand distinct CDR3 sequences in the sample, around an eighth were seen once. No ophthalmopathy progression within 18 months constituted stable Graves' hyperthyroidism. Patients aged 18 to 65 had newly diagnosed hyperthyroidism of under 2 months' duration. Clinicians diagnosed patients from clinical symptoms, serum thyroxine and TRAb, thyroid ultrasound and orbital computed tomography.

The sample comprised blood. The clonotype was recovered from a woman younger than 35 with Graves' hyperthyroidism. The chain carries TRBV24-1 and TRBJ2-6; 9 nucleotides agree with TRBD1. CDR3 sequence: CATSEKGQGYSGANVLTF. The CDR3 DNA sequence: TGTGCCACCAGTGAGAAAGGACAGGGGTACTCTGGGGCCAACGTCCTGACTTTC.